This T cell receptor beta chain was sequenced during a study of identical twins. Overall study results and limits: Zero-insertion results could be subject to partial confounding by invariant MAIT and iNKT cells.

TCRdb reprocessed the 5' RACE reads with MiXCR, giving one entry per CDR3 protein. The sample has 300,000 to 400,000 distinct CDR3 sequences; 9% to 15% are singletons. The CDR3 loop spans 15 amino acids. The germline V gene has CDR1 MNHNS and CDR2 SASEGT. Trimming took off 6 bases at V and 0 bases at J, with 12 bases between the two ends. On this clonotype: Its antigen is not known.

These data also formed part of another study, on yellow fever vaccine responses in identical twins.

This receptor was identified in a young woman in good health. This chain joins TRBV6-1 and TRBJ1-5; D ambiguous. The sample was CD8+ T cells sorted from blood. The CDR3 here is CASRETGYSNQPQHF. The CDR3 coding sequence is TGTGCCAGCAGAGAGACGGGGTATAGCAATCAGCCCCAGCATTTT.